This TCR beta chain was recovered during a study of cytomegalovirus exposure and HLA in healthy donors. In the PCR, 60 Vbeta and 13 Jbeta primers were used. Generated by immunoSEQ multiplex PCR, the TCRdb table keeps only in-frame clones and is missing some. The sample holds approximately 200,000 clones, roughly 85% seen once. The germline CDR1 and CDR2 sequences are SQVTM and ANQGSEA. Trimming cost V 2 bases and J 0 bases; bases outside gene matches: 4. The CDR3 extends over 15 amino acids. The TCR sequence derives from a woman in her twenties or thirties in good health and CMV-seropositive. Material: PBMCs. This chain links TRBV29-1 with TRBJ1-3; 7 positions agree with TRBD1. The DNA of the CDR3 is TGCAGCGTTGAAAAGACAGGGATCTCTGGAAACACCATATATTTT. Encoded protein: CSVEKTGISGNTIYF.